This T cell receptor beta chain comes out of a study of blood T cells in healthy people across ages. A few counts support this clonotype. Together with a sample-barcoded 5' primer, a J-beta primer mix was included in a second PCR lasting about 6 to 11 cycles. TCRdb fed the 5' RACE reads into MiXCR, producing one record per CDR3 protein. The table records some 890,000 distinct CDR3 sequences, almost 30% of them present only once. Germline values: CDR1 SGHTA, CDR2 FQGTGA. This CDR3 contains 17 residues. This same sample was also taken into another study, of T cells of mothers and their children. That investigation notes: Nobody spotted any persistent microchimeric T cell clones.

Source material: blood. This chain connects TRBV7-3 to TRBJ2-7; possibly TRBD2 for D (5 bases). The J call may be wrong; the DNA end is better matched by TRBJ2-5. This receptor was taken from a woman in her 40s in good health. DNA of the CDR3: TGTGCCAGCAGCTTTAGGAGGCGGTTGGCGCCAATGAAGACCCAGTACTTC. Its translation is CASSFRRRLAPMKTQYF.